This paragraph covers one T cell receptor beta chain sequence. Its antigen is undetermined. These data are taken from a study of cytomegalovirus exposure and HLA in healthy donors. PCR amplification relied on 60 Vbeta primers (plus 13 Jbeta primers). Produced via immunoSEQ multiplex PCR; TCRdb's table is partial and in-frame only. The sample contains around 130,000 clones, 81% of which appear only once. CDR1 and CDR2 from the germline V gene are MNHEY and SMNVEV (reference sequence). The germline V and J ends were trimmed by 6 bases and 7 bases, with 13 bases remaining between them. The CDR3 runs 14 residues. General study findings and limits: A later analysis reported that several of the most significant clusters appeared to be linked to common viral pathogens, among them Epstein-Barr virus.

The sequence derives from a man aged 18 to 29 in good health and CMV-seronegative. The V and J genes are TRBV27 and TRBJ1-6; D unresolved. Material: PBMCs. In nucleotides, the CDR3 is TGTGCCAGCAGCCTTTTGGGCCCCAATTCACCCCTCCACTTT. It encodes CASSLLGPNSPLHF.